Shown below are 11 T cell receptor beta chains from a single sample sequenced in a study of control samples from healthy donors and cancer patients (dated by TCRdb to 2020 to 2022). The library was produced with the immunoSEQ multiplex PCR assay. The table comes from immuneACCESS by way of TCRdb, which keeps in-frame sequences with V and J called. Part of the clones is missing from these tables; in studies checked, under half for an unresolved V gene and the rest for unknown reasons. Counted in this sample were just under 150,000 clones; 75% to 95% of them appeared once. In total, the top ten clones hold approximately 3.2% of the sample. Sequenced sample: blood. The origin of the receptors is a man in his thirties or forties in good health.

V usage is TRBV4-2 and J usage is TRBJ1-6; 9 nucleotides agree with TRBD1. Germline V gene lookup returns CDR1 LGHNA and CDR2 YNFKEQ. The CDR3 is 16 residues long. V shed 3 bases, J shed 8 bases, and the junction held 8 bases outside the gene matches. CDR3 sequence reads: CASSQVTGGADSPLHF. The DNA for the CDR3 is TGTGCCAGCAGCCAGGTTACAGGGGGCGCGGATTCACCCCTCCACTTT.

This clone was found once. The rearrangement joins TRBV25-1 to TRBJ1-2; the D is unclear. The germline V and J ends were trimmed by 5 bases and 4 bases, with 8 bases remaining between them. Germline CDR1 and CDR2: MGHDK and SYGVNS. There are 12 residues in the CDR3. The CDR3 is CASSRDPYGYTF. For the CDR3, the DNA is TGTGCCAGCAGTAGGGATCCCTATGGCTACACCTTC.

The rearrangement links TRBV7-3 to TRBJ2-3, with 8 bases that match TRBD2. The V gene's germline CDR1 is SGHTA and CDR2 FQGTGA. CDR3 length: 16 residues. The V segment lost 2 bases and the J segment 1 base; nucleotides outside the gene matches: 5. This chain's CDR3 is CASSLLVGGGTDTQYF. CDR3 coding DNA: TGTGCCAGCAGCTTACTGGTCGGGGGGGGCACAGATACGCAGTATTTT.

The chain recombines TRBV3-1 (or the pseudogene TRBV3-2) with TRBJ2-3; 8 bases line up with TRBD2. J gave up 1 base and V 6 bases, and 6 bases lay outside the gene matches. The CDR3 has 15 amino acids. The germline CDR1 and CDR2 sequences are LGHDT and YNNKEL (reference sequence). CDR3 sequence reads: CASSGYSGGTDTQYF. In DNA, the CDR3 is TGTGCCAGCAGTGGTTATAGCGGGGGCACAGATACGCAGTATTTT.

This clone appeared a single time. The chain employs TRBV4-2 and TRBJ2-1, with 12 bases identical to TRBD2. From germline, CDR1 is LGHNA and CDR2 YNFKEQ. CDR3 length: 18 residues. V lost 1 base and J lost 2; bases outside the gene matches: 6. CDR3 region: CASSQGVLAGGPYNEQFF. CDR3 nucleotide sequence: TGTGCCAGCAGCCAAGGCGTTCTAGCGGGGGGGCCCTACAATGAGCAGTTCTTC.

The chain is built from TRBV28 and TRBJ2-7; no clear D. The CDR3 runs to 11 residues. Germline V lookup: CDR1 MDHEN, CDR2 SYDVKM. V lost 5 bases and J lost 3, with 5 bases in between. CDR3 protein: CASSTSYEQYF. CDR3 coding DNA: TGTGCCAGCAGTACAAGCTACGAGCAGTACTTC.

CDR3 bases: TGTGCCTGGAGTGTACTGTCGGTTCGCCAGACTAACTATGGCTACACCTTC. This encodes CAWSVLSVRQTNYGYTF. The V gene is TRBV30, the J gene TRBJ1-2; D not certain. V gave up 0 bases and J gave up 0 bases, with 17 bases separating them. Germline loops: CDR1 GTSNPN, CDR2 SVGIG (reference sequence). This CDR3 region has 17 residues.

V and J are TRBV5-6 and TRBJ2-2, with D perhaps being TRBD1 or TRBD2 (6 bases each). Germline assignment: CDR1 SGHDT and CDR2 YYEEEE. The CDR3 runs to 15 residues. Trimming removed 1 base from V and 5 bases from J, with 12 bases in between. The DNA of the CDR3 is TGTGCCAGCAGCTTGCCGGGGGCTAAGACCGGGGAGCTGTTTTTT. Protein sequence: CASSLPGAKTGELFF.

The V gene is TRBV28, the J gene TRBJ1-4; possible D gene TRBD1, 6 bases. The CDR3 is 14 amino acids. Germline CDR1 reads MDHEN; CDR2 reads SYDVKM. Trimming pared 4 bases from V and 5 bases from J, leaving 11 bases between. Here the CDR3 DNA reads TGTGCCAGCAGTTACAGGGCGAGGAATGAAAAACTGTTTTTT. It is translated as CASSYRARNEKLFF.

The chain couples TRBV9 to TRBJ2-3; 11 bases match TRBD2. This CDR3 spans 16 amino acids. Unmatched junction bases numbered 10, after V lost 2 bases and J lost 8 bases. CDR1 is SGDLS, CDR2 YYNGEE, per germline. The CDR3 is CASSVTGWLAGGTQYF. The CDR3 bases are TGTGCCAGCAGCGTCACGGGGTGGCTAGCGGGGGGTACGCAGTATTTT.

The gene calls are TRBV6-1 and TRBJ1-5; D gene ambiguous. There are 13 residues in the CDR3. The V gene lost 1 base and the J gene lost 6 bases, with 7 bases spanning the gap. CDR1 and CDR2 from the germline V gene are MNHNS and SASEGT. The CDR3 DNA reads as TGTGCCAGCAGTGAAGTGAGGATTCAGCCCCAGCATTTT. It translates to CASSEVRIQPQHF.